Below are 28 T cell receptor beta chains sequenced from a single sample in a study of T cells after yellow fever vaccination. TCRdb re-called the 5' RACE reads with MiXCR, one entry per CDR3 protein. The top ten hold approximately 16% of the sample, which has 75,000 to 100,000 distinct CDR3 sequences, 7.5% to 10% seen once. The starting material was CD8+ T cells not binding an NS4B(214-222) dextramer, sorted from PBMCs, obtained more than 13 days after the first yellow fever vaccination. The receptors were sampled from a man younger than 35 who received the YFV17D yellow fever vaccine.

The chain links TRBV3-1 to TRBJ2-3; D possibly matches TRBD1 or TRBD2 (5 bases each). V lost 2 bases and J lost 0, with 15 bases in between. The CDR3 has 17 amino acids. From germline, CDR1 is LGHDT and CDR2 YNNKEL (reference sequence). In DNA, the CDR3 is TGTGCCAGCAGCCAAAAAGGGACGGGATCTAGCACAGATACGCAGTATTTT. Protein sequence: CASSQKGTGSSTDTQYF.

This clonotype was observed at least ten times. Mismatch with germline at one junction end may stem from a read error. The chain links TRBV11-2 to TRBJ2-2; 8 bases align to TRBD1. CDR1 is SGHAT and CDR2 is FQNNGV in the germline V gene. CDR3 length equals 13 residues. CDR3 region: CATWTGNIGELFF. In DNA, the CDR3 is TGTGCCACCTGGACAGGGAACATCGGGGAGCTGTTTTTT.

The table lists this clonotype with a few counts. This chain connects TRBV6-1 to TRBJ2-7; D might be TRBD1 (5 bases). This CDR3 has 14 residues. Germline V gives CDR1 MNHNS, CDR2 SASEGT. The V end lost 9 bases, the J end lost 1 base, and 16 bases lay between the germline ends. The DNA for the CDR3 is TGTGCCAGTTCCGGGCAGGGCACTTCCTACGAGCAGTACGTC. Encoded protein: CASSGQGTSYEQYV.

This clonotype has at least ten counts. The chain couples TRBV9 to TRBJ2-3, with no clear D. The germline gives CDR1 SGDLS, CDR2 YYNGEE. V was trimmed by 3 bases and J by 14 bases, leaving 16 bases between them. The CDR3 sequence is 12 residues long. CDR3 region: CASSGQGSRVYF. In DNA, the CDR3 is TGTGCCAGCAGCGGGCAAGGGTCTAGGGTGTATTTT.

The CDR3 DNA sequence: TGTGCCAGCAGCCCCAACGTGGCGGGGGGGGCTCAGTTCTTC. Translation: CASSPNVAGGAQFF. V gene TRBV7-3 combines with J gene TRBJ2-1; 9 bases map to TRBD2. The CDR3 is made up of 14 amino acids. V shed 5 bases, J shed 13 bases, and the junction held 12 bases outside the gene matches. CDR1 SGHTA and CDR2 FQGTGA come from the germline V gene.

The rearrangement joins TRBV4-3 to TRBJ2-3; perhaps TRBD1 as D (5 bases). The germline V and J ends were trimmed by 6 bases and 5 bases, with 18 bases remaining between them. The germline V gene encodes CDR1 LGHNA and CDR2 YSLEER. This CDR3 is built from 15 residues. CDR3 nucleotide sequence: TGCGCCAGCAGTCGAGCAGGGTTGGAAGGAGATACGCAGTATTTT. The encoded protein is CASSRAGLEGDTQYF.

This CDR3 is CASSFTGGTNEKLFF. Written as DNA, the CDR3 is TGTGCCAGCAGTTTCACAGGGGGTACTAATGAAAAACTGTTTTTT. The V gene is TRBV6-5, the J gene TRBJ1-4; 8 nucleotides line up with TRBD1. Germline trimming cut 4 bases from V and 2 bases from J; bases unmatched to any gene: 3. The length of the CDR3 is 15 residues. Per the germline V gene, CDR1 is MNHEY and CDR2 is SVGAGI.

The chain uses TRBV6-1 and TRBJ2-3; D may be TRBD1 or TRBD2 (5 bases each). Germline values: CDR1 MNHNS, CDR2 SASEGT. The V end was cut by 3 bases, the J end by 6 bases, with 13 bases between. This CDR3 contains 14 residues. The CDR3 DNA follows: TGTGCCAGCAGTGAGCCCTGGGGGTTGGATACGCAGTATTTT. Translating it yields CASSEPWGLDTQYF.

This chain links TRBV4-2 with TRBJ1-5; 7 bases align to TRBD1. Trimming removed 0 bases from V and 2 bases from J; junction bases left unmatched: 1. The CDR3 has 15 residues. CDR1 and CDR2 from the germline V gene are LGHNA and YNFKEQ. Here the CDR3 DNA reads TGTGCCAGCAGCCAAGATGGACAGGGCAATCAGCCCCAGCATTTT. Translating it yields CASSQDGQGNQPQHF.

This clonotype was counted at least ten times. This sequence joins TRBV12-3 or TRBV12-4 and TRBJ1-2, with a tentative D call TRBD1 (6 bases). CDR3 length: 16 residues. The V end was cut by 5 bases, the J end by 4 bases, with 20 bases between. The CDR3 spells CASSQGTGRGVYGYTF. Written as DNA, the CDR3 is TGTGCCAGCAGTCAAGGAACAGGCAGGGGAGTCTATGGCTACACCTTC.

This clonotype was seen a few times. This rearrangement joins TRBV27 to TRBJ1-2, with 8 bases fitting TRBD1. Germline values: CDR1 MNHEY, CDR2 SMNVEV (reference sequence). The CDR3 runs 15 residues. V gave up 2 bases and J gave up 3 bases; unmatched junction bases: 5. The CDR3 here is CASSLQGAGDYGYTF. CDR3 nucleotides: TGTGCCAGCAGTTTACAGGGGGCGGGTGACTATGGCTACACCTTC.

This clonotype was found a few times. The rearrangement uses TRBV9 and TRBJ1-3; D is unclear. V lost 4 bases and J lost 0, with 11 bases in between. Germline loops: CDR1 SGDLS, CDR2 YYNGEE. CDR3 length equals 15 residues. The DNA for the CDR3 is TGTGCCAGCAGCTCAACGGCCCTCTCTGGAAACACCATATATTTT. As protein: CASSSTALSGNTIYF.

The chain is built from TRBV19 and TRBJ1-1; D is unclear. The V gene lost 6 bases and the J gene lost 1 base, with 9 bases spanning the gap. This CDR3 contains 13 residues. The germline V gene has CDR1 LNHDA and CDR2 SQIVND (reference sequence). CDR3 residues: CASSIGSNTEAFF. The CDR3 DNA reads TGTGCCAGTAGCATCGGTTCGAACACTGAAGCTTTCTTT.

This clonotype was detected once. One end of the junction is discordant with germline, which a read error may explain. The gene calls are TRBV19 and TRBJ1-2; D not resolved. This CDR3 region has 12 residues. Germline V gene data show CDR1 as LNHDA and CDR2 as SQIVND (reference sequence). DNA of the CDR3: TGTGGCAGTAGTTTTGGGCAAGGTGGCTACACCTTC. It encodes CGSSFGQGGYTF.

V gene TRBV9 combines with J gene TRBJ2-1; no clear D gene. This CDR3 is 15 amino acids long. Germline assignment: CDR1 SGDLS and CDR2 YYNGEE. Trimming took off 3 bases at V and 3 bases at J, with 13 bases between the two ends. In nucleotides, the CDR3 is TGTGCCAGCAGCGCGGACCTTAGGAGCTACAATGAGCAGTTCTTC. It specifies CASSADLRSYNEQFF.

Only a few counts were recorded for this clonotype. J is TRBJ1-2 and V is TRBV27; tentative D call: TRBD1 (6 bases). From germline, CDR1 is MNHEY and CDR2 SMNVEV (reference sequence). The CDR3 consists of 14 residues. Deletions cut 6 bases from V and 7 bases from J, with 18 bases between. The CDR3 loop reads CASSPQNRVLGYTF. The DNA for the CDR3 is TGTGCCAGCAGCCCTCAGAACAGGGTGCTTGGCTACACCTTC.

This chain links TRBV5-4 with TRBJ2-5; D call uncertain. The CDR3 contains 13 residues. The V gene lost 9 bases and the J gene lost 4 bases, with 16 bases spanning the gap. Germline CDR1 and CDR2: SGHNT and YYREEE (reference sequence). In DNA, the CDR3 is TGTGCCACGCGACCCGCAGATTTAGAGACCCAGTACTTC. Translation gives CATRPADLETQYF. The entire variable domain, with the rest obtained from reference TRBV5-4 and TRBJ2-5, is as follows: ETGVTQSPTHLIKTRGQQVTLRCSSQSGHNTVSWYQQALGQGPQFIFQYYREEENGRGNFPPRFSGLQFPNYSSELNVNALELDDSALYLCATRPADLETQYFGPGTRLLVL.

This clonotype was found a few times. The V call is TRBV21-1, the J call TRBJ2-6. TRBV21-1 is tagged as a pseudogene. The CDR3 runs to 21 residues. CDR3 amino acids: CASTSFSQLTPIMGGANVLTF. CDR3 DNA: TGTGCCAGCACCTCTTTCTCTCAACTGACTCCGATTATGGGTGGGGCCAACGTCCTGACTTTC.

In its sample, this clonotype was seen a few times. The V gene is TRBV27, the J gene TRBJ2-6; the D is unclear. Trimming took off 10 bases at V and 0 bases at J, with 19 bases between the two ends. The V gene's germline CDR1 is MNHEY and CDR2 SMNVEV (reference sequence). The CDR3 spans 17 residues. CDR3 region: CATSPAFGSSGANVLTF. The CDR3 DNA reads TGTGCCACTTCTCCGGCTTTCGGTTCCTCTGGGGCCAACGTCCTGACTTTC. The variable domain in full, with the rest retrieved from reference TRBV27 and TRBJ2-6, is EAQVTQNPRYLITVTGKKLTVTCSQNMNHEYMSWYRQDPGLGLRQIYYSMNVEVTDKGDVPEGYKVSRKEKRNFPLILESPSPNQTSLYFCATSPAFGSSGANVLTFGAGSRLTVL.

The table lists this clonotype with many counts. This rearrangement joins TRBV4-2 to TRBJ2-1, with TRBD1 as a possible D gene (7 bases). This CDR3 is 16 amino acids long. V shed 4 bases and J shed 3 bases, with 16 bases lying between them. The germline gives CDR1 LGHNA, CDR2 YNFKEQ. The CDR3 protein is CASSRGSGGLYNEQFF. The CDR3 region has the DNA TGTGCCAGCAGCCGAGGGTCAGGGGGGCTCTACAATGAGCAGTTCTTC.

In its sample, this clonotype was seen a few times. The CDR3 bases are TGTGCCACGGAACCGGGACAGGGGCAACTCTACGAGCAGTACGTC. As protein: CATEPGQGQLYEQYV. V gene TRBV10-3 combines with J gene TRBJ2-7; 10 bases fit TRBD1. Trimming cost V 10 bases and J 3 bases; bases outside gene matches: 12. The CDR3 consists of 15 residues. Germline CDR1 is ENHRY and CDR2 is SYGVKD.

This clonotype was detected ten times or more. The chain joins TRBV10-3 to TRBJ2-7, with a weak D call TRBD1 (5 bases). Germline assignment: CDR1 ENHRY and CDR2 SYGVKD. The CDR3 extends over 12 amino acids. V lost 6 bases and J lost 3, with 9 bases in between. The CDR3 sequence: CAISSDSYEQYV. DNA for the CDR3: TGTGCCATCAGCTCCGACAGCTACGAGCAGTACGTC.

In this sample, this clonotype turned up a few times. The chain carries TRBV5-6 and TRBJ1-4; D is ambiguous. Germline V CDR1 and CDR2: SGHDT, YYEEEE. V was shortened by 1 base and J by 4 bases, with 14 bases between the two germline ends. The CDR3 contains 16 residues. The CDR3 sequence: CASSLMLGSDNEKLFF. The DNA for the CDR3 is TGTGCCAGCAGCTTGATGTTGGGATCTGATAATGAAAAACTGTTTTTT.

The V gene is TRBV7-9, the J gene TRBJ1-6; 9 bases agree with TRBD1. CDR3 length: 17 amino acids. Germline V gene lookup returns CDR1 SEHNR and CDR2 FQNEAQ (reference sequence). J lost 10 bases, V lost 5 bases, and 15 bases had no gene match. CDR3 sequence (DNA): TGTGCCAGCAGCCCGGACAGGGGAAATTATATAGGATCACCCCTCCACTTT. Translating it yields CASSPDRGNYIGSPLHF.

CDR3 sequence (DNA): TGTGCCAGCAGTCCAGGACAGGGGGAGGATACGCAGTATTTT. Protein sequence: CASSPGQGEDTQYF. The chain links TRBV6-1 to TRBJ2-3, with 10 bases lining up with TRBD1. J was trimmed by 6 bases and V by 5 bases; bases with no gene match: 5. CDR3 length: 14 amino acids. Germline lookup yields CDR1 MNHNS and CDR2 SASEGT.

This clonotype was observed a few times. In DNA form, the CDR3 reads TGCGCCAGCAGCCAGGGACTAGCGGGGGGGTATGAGCAGTACTTC. Its translation: CASSQGLAGGYEQYF. This sequence joins TRBV4-3 and TRBJ2-7, with 16 bases that match TRBD2. V lost 3 bases and J lost 7; bases outside the gene matches: 3. CDR3 length equals 15 residues. The germline V gene has CDR1 LGHNA and CDR2 YSLEER.

This clonotype was counted between two and nine times. The chain joins TRBV13 to TRBJ2-1; TRBD1 might be the D (6 bases). V dropped 4 bases and J dropped 8 bases, with 18 bases sitting between them. The CDR3 totals 15 residues. Germline-derived CDR1 and CDR2 are PRHDT and FYEKMQ (reference sequence). DNA of the CDR3: TGTGCCAGCAGCTCGAGTATGGGACATAAAGATGAGCAGTTCTTC. Protein sequence: CASSSSMGHKDEQFF.

As to this clonotype: Relative to the germline gene, one junction end is altered; a read error may explain this. This rearrangement joins TRBV6-5 to TRBJ2-3, with TRBD2 identical over 8 bases. Germline CDR1 MNHEY, CDR2 SVGAGI. The length of the CDR3 is 16 residues. The CDR3 DNA reads TGTGCCGGCAGTTACTCCCGAGCGGGGGGCACAGATACGCAGTATTTT. This encodes CAGSYSRAGGTDTQYF.